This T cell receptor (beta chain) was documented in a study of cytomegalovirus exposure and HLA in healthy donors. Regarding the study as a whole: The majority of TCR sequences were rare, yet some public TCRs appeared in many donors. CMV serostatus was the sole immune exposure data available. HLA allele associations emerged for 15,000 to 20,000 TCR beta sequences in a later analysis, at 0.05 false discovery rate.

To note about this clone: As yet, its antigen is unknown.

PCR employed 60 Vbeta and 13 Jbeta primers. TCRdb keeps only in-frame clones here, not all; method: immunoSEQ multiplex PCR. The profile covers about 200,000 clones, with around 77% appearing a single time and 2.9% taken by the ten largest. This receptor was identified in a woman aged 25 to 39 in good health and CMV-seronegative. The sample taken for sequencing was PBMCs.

The CDR3 DNA is TGTGCCTTAAATCGGGACAGGGCCCTCTTAGGCCATGGCTACACCTTC. Amino acid sequence: CALNRDRALLGHGYTF. The chain couples TRBV30 to TRBJ1-2; 9 positions match TRBD1. The CDR3 spans 16 residues. The J segment lost 6 bases and the V segment lost 7 bases, leaving 18 bases of the junction unmatched. Germline V gene lookup returns CDR1 GTSNPN and CDR2 SVGIG (reference sequence).